Listed below are T cell receptor beta chains from one sample, sequenced in a study of CD8+ T cells in alopecia areata. Assay: immunoSEQ multiplex PCR; the TCRdb copy retains only in-frame clones and omits some. The repertoire consists of about 220,000 clones, with about three fifths occurring once and the leading ten covering roughly 1.4%. The sample in question was CD4+ T cells sorted from blood, obtained at week 4, from a patient treated with tofacitinib. These receptors came from a human donor with alopecia areata. The CDR3 runs from the conserved cysteine through the conserved F or W. Each record gives: clone size, D gene, V gene, J gene, CDR3 protein, CDR3 DNA. D genes are given only for firm matches. The size field is filled for only some rows; it gives once, few, many or a size class.

-	TRBD1	TRBV25-1	TRBJ2-5	CASSEVGQGAMETQYF	TGTGCCAGCAGTGAGGTGGGACAGGGGGCCATGGAGACCCAGTACTTC
-	-	TRBV29-1	TRBJ1-5	CSVAGGSNQPQHF	TGCAGCGTTGCGGGCGGTAGCAATCAGCCCCAGCATTTT
-	-	TRBV14	TRBJ2-5	CASSQDGRIQETQYF	TGTGCCAGCAGCCAAGATGGCAGGATACAAGAGACCCAGTACTTC
few	-	TRBV6-1	TRBJ1-5	CASREGGWGNQPQHF	TGTGCCAGCAGAGAAGGAGGTTGGGGCAATCAGCCCCAGCATTTT
-	TRBD1	TRBV5-1	TRBJ1-2	CASITGVGYTF	TGCGCCAGCATCACAGGGGTAGGCTACACCTTC
-	-	TRBV5-6	TRBJ1-2	CASSRIWQQGEYGYTF	TGTGCCAGCAGCCGCATATGGCAACAGGGAGAGTATGGCTACACCTTC
few	-	TRBV19	TRBJ2-2	CASSQRLNTGELFF	TGTGCCAGTAGCCAAAGACTGAACACCGGGGAGCTGTTTTTT
-	TRBD1	TRBV30	TRBJ1-1	CAWSVGAETGGTEAFF	TGTGCCTGGAGTGTGGGAGCGGAGACAGGGGGCACTGAAGCTTTCTTT
few	-	TRBV28	TRBJ1-2	CASRVRGSGYTF	TGTGCCAGCAGGGTCAGGGGTTCTGGCTACACCTTC
-	-	TRBV29-1	TRBJ1-2	CSVEIGAGYGYTF	TGCAGCGTTGAAATAGGGGCGGGTTATGGCTACACCTTC
-	-	TRBV19	TRBJ1-3	CASSAGNGNTIYF	TGTGCCAGCTCCGCCGGGAACGGAAACACCATATATTTT
many	TRBD1	TRBV9	TRBJ2-7	CASSKGVAGGSYEQYF	TGTGCCAGCAGCAAAGGGGTTGCAGGGGGTTCCTACGAGCAGTACTTC
once	-	TRBV5-1	TRBJ2-3	CASSSGTLSTDTQYF	TGCGCCAGCAGCTCCGGGACACTTAGCACAGATACGCAGTATTTT
few	-	TRBV29-1	TRBJ1-2	CSVRGAGGNGYTF	TGCAGCGTTCGAGGGGCGGGGGGTAATGGCTACACCTTC
-	-	TRBV15	TRBJ2-3	CATSRDRAPDTQYF	TGTGCCACCAGCAGAGATCGCGCCCCAGATACGCAGTATTTT
few	-	TRBV29-1	TRBJ1-1	CSVQWDTSNTEAFF	TGCAGCGTTCAGTGGGACACCTCAAACACTGAAGCTTTCTTT
-	TRBD1	TRBV2	TRBJ2-7	CASRQGSGYEQYF	TGTGCCAGCCGACAGGGGTCTGGCTACGAGCAGTACTTC
-	TRBD2	TRBV18	TRBJ2-5	CASSPPERGPIYKETQYF	TGTGCCAGCTCACCACCGGAGCGGGGGCCCATCTATAAAGAGACCCAGTACTTC
-	-	TRBV6-1	TRBJ2-3	CASMGLLTDTQYF	TGTGCCAGCATGGGTCTGCTAACAGATACGCAGTATTTT
-	TRBD1	TRBV30	TRBJ2-7	CAWKRPGTATTYEQYF	TGTGCCTGGAAACGACCCGGGACAGCAACTACCTACGAGCAGTACTTC
-	TRBD1	TRBV29-1	TRBJ2-3	CSVRGEGTVNTDTQYF	TGCAGCGTTAGGGGCGAAGGGACAGTAAACACAGATACGCAGTATTTT